This paragraph reports one T cell receptor (beta chain). The data stem from a study of cytomegalovirus exposure and HLA in healthy donors. Germline assignment: CDR1 SGHTA and CDR2 FQGNSA. The CDR3 sequence is 16 residues long. V lost 1 base and J lost 1; bases outside the gene matches: 1. The PCR used 60 Vbeta and 13 Jbeta primers. Assay used: immunoSEQ multiplex PCR; TCRdb lists only in-frame clones, some missing. The sample yields about 160,000 clones, roughly 79% seen once. The gene calls are TRBV7-2 and TRBJ2-6; 7 nucleotides align to TRBD2. Sequenced input: PBMCs. The TCR originated in a woman between 45 and 60 years old in good health and CMV-seronegative. In DNA form, the CDR3 reads TGTGCCAGCAGCTTAGGCGGGGGTTCTGGGGCCAACGTCCTGACTTTC. Its translation: CASSLGGGSGANVLTF.